This entry lists 28 T cell receptor beta chains sequenced from one sample in a study of blood T cell repertoires in COVID-19. Profiled with immunoSEQ multiplex PCR; TCRdb holds only in-frame clones, not every one. This sample has around 300,000 clones; 75% to 90% occur once, and the top ten carry roughly 2.2%. Sequenced: peripheral blood. These receptors originate from a middle-aged man with acute or convalescent COVID-19.

The gene calls are TRBV5-1 and TRBJ1-6, with 11 positions matching TRBD1. The germline CDR1 and CDR2 sequences are SGHRS and YFSETQ. This CDR3 is built from 15 residues. V lost 4 bases to trimming and J lost 7 bases; unmatched junction nucleotides: 4. The CDR3 coding sequence is TGCGCCAGCAGCCAAAGGACAGGGGGCAATTCACCCCTCCACTTT. Encoded protein: CASSQRTGGNSPLHF.

V gene TRBV19 combines with J gene TRBJ2-3, with 8 positions matching TRBD2. The V gene end was trimmed by 7 bases and the J gene end by 2 bases; junction bases not matched to a gene: 8. This CDR3 region has 15 residues. Germline values: CDR1 LNHDA, CDR2 SQIVND (reference sequence). The CDR3 DNA reads TGTGCCAGTAAAAATAGCGGGACCCTCACAGATACGCAGTATTTT. As protein: CASKNSGTLTDTQYF.

This clone was observed a single time. The genes are TRBV9 and TRBJ1-1, with D tentatively TRBD1 (5 bases). Trimming shortened V by 4 bases and J by 4 bases, and 17 bases separated the two germline ends. This CDR3 has 15 residues. Germline CDR1 and CDR2: SGDLS and YYNGEE. CDR3 sequence: CASSPAQGGPTEAFF. The DNA for the CDR3 is TGTGCCAGCAGCCCAGCCCAGGGAGGGCCCACTGAAGCTTTCTTT.

The V gene is TRBV6-5, the J gene TRBJ1-5; unclear D gene. Germline V gene sequence: CDR1 MNHEY, CDR2 SVGAGI. CDR3 length: 14 amino acids. The V end was cut by 2 bases, the J end by 5 bases, with 10 bases between. The CDR3 loop is CASSYRGFHQPQHF. In DNA form, the CDR3 reads TGTGCCAGCAGTTACCGGGGATTCCATCAGCCCCAGCATTTT.

Of note for this clone: The same CDR3 is also encoded by other DNA sequences in this sample. The chain is built from TRBV5-1 and TRBJ1-4; 7 bases line up with TRBD1. The CDR3 runs to 14 residues. The V and J ends lost 4 bases and 5 bases, in that order; junction bases with no gene match: 5. CDR1 SGHRS and CDR2 YFSETQ come from the germline V gene. This CDR3 is CASSRDRENEKLFF. CDR3 coding DNA: TGCGCCAGCAGCCGTGACAGGGAAAATGAAAAACTGTTTTTT.

The V and J genes are TRBV6-6 and TRBJ1-1; 10 bases align to TRBD1. Germline CDR1 and CDR2: MNHNY and SVGAGI (reference sequence). This CDR3 contains 13 residues. The ends lost 7 bases at V and 4 bases at J; junction bases unmatched: 3. The CDR3 DNA is TGTGCCAGCAACAGACAGGGGGCCACTGAAGCTTTCTTT. It codes for CASNRQGATEAFF.

The gene calls are TRBV5-5 and TRBJ2-5; D ambiguous. The CDR3 sequence is 14 residues long. Germline V gives CDR1 SGHKS, CDR2 YYEKEE (reference sequence). V was shortened by 4 bases and J by 1 base, with 11 bases between the two germline ends. The CDR3 loop reads CASSQWLVQETQYF. In DNA form, the CDR3 reads TGTGCCAGCAGCCAGTGGTTGGTCCAAGAGACCCAGTACTTC.

This sequence joins TRBV4-1 and TRBJ1-5; TRBD1 matches at 8 bases. This CDR3 is 15 amino acids long. Germline CDR1 is MGHRA and CDR2 is YSYEKL. The ends lost 4 bases at V and 8 bases at J; junction bases unmatched: 10. DNA for the CDR3: TGCGCCAGCAGCCGGACAGGGTCGGGAAGGGAGCCCCAGCATTTT. Amino acids: CASSRTGSGREPQHF.

The chain uses TRBV7-8 and TRBJ1-2; 9 bases align to TRBD1. The V gene end was trimmed by 5 bases and the J gene end by 8 bases; junction bases not matched to a gene: 6. The germline V gene has CDR1 SGHVS and CDR2 FQNEAQ. This CDR3 has 13 amino acids. The CDR3 DNA sequence: TGTGCCAGCAGCACTGGGACAGGGAACGGCTACACCTTC. The encoded protein is CASSTGTGNGYTF.

This chain links TRBV2 with TRBJ2-5; 10 positions match TRBD2. Germline assignment: CDR1 SNHLY and CDR2 FYNNEI. CDR3 length: 14 residues. V shed 7 bases, J shed 7 bases, and the junction held 9 bases outside the gene matches. The DNA of the CDR3 is TGTGCCAGCACTAGCGGGGGTTCCCCAGGGACCCAGTACTTC. Residues: CASTSGGSPGTQYF.

The chain combines TRBV7-9 with TRBJ2-2; 9 bases are a match to TRBD1. CDR3 length: 17 amino acids. The germline CDR1 and CDR2 sequences are SEHNR and FQNEAQ (reference sequence). The J segment lost 1 base and the V segment lost 4 bases, leaving 7 bases of the junction unmatched. CDR3 in amino acids: CASSYGWGQGNTGELFF. As DNA, the CDR3 is TGTGCCAGCAGCTACGGGTGGGGACAGGGGAACACCGGGGAGCTGTTTTTT.

This chain connects TRBV5-1 to TRBJ1-2; TRBD1 aligns across 12 bases. With V trimmed by 7 bases and J by 8 bases, 15 bases remained unmatched. The germline gives CDR1 SGHRS, CDR2 YFSETQ. The CDR3 is 16 residues long. The CDR3 DNA is TGCGCCAGCTACCTCGTCCCGGGACAGGGGGCGGGCGGCTACACCTTC. It translates to CASYLVPGQGAGGYTF.

This clone was seen only a few times. J is TRBJ2-7 and V is TRBV29-1; D is unclear. Germline lookup yields CDR1 SQVTM and CDR2 ANQGSEA. Deletions cut 3 bases from V and 0 bases from J, with 9 bases between. This CDR3 contains 13 residues. The CDR3 loop is CSVDVDSSYEQYF. CDR3 coding DNA: TGCAGCGTTGATGTAGACTCCTCCTACGAGCAGTACTTC.

The chain uses TRBV21-1 and TRBJ2-1; TRBD2 is taken as the D call from the table, unchecked against the DNA. TRBV21-1 is an annotated pseudogene. CDR3 length equals 16 residues. CDR3 amino acids: CASSKVDGLAKGEQFF. The CDR3 region has the DNA TGTGCCAGCAGCAAAGTCGACGGACTAGCGAAGGGTGAGCAGTTCTTC.

This clone was counted a single time. The V gene is TRBV6-1, the J gene TRBJ1-5; D is uncertain. The CDR3 runs 13 residues. With 3 bases removed from V and 6 bases from J, the gap between germline ends came to 9 bases. The V gene's germline CDR1 is MNHNS and CDR2 SASEGT. In nucleotides, the CDR3 is TGTGCCAGCAGTGAGATGTTCGGTCAGCCCCAGCATTTT. It translates to CASSEMFGQPQHF.

In its sample, this clone was seen a few times. The chain carries TRBV7-2 and TRBJ2-3; 8 bases line up with TRBD2. Per germline, CDR1 SGHTA and CDR2 FQGNSA. With 3 bases clipped from V and 2 bases from J, the junction kept 7 bases outside the gene matches. This CDR3 is 16 amino acids long. CDR3 in amino acids: CASSFGLAWDTDTQYF. The CDR3 region has the DNA TGTGCCAGCAGCTTTGGACTAGCATGGGACACAGATACGCAGTATTTT.

The genes are TRBV19 and TRBJ1-1; a weak D match, TRBD1 (5 bases). V was cut by 6 bases and J by 6 bases, with 14 bases left in between. Germline loops: CDR1 LNHDA, CDR2 SQIVND (reference sequence). The CDR3 is 13 amino acids. The CDR3 DNA is TGTGCCAGTAGCAAGTTTTGGGGGGCTGAAGCTTTCTTT. This gives the protein CASSKFWGAEAFF.

The rearrangement joins TRBV5-6 to TRBJ2-1, with 8 bases identical to TRBD1. The length of the CDR3 is 14 residues. Germline CDR1 SGHDT, CDR2 YYEEEE. The V and J ends lost 2 bases and 3 bases, in that order; junction bases with no gene match: 1. CDR3 residues: CASSFTGGYNEQFF. The DNA of the CDR3 is TGTGCCAGCAGCTTTACAGGGGGCTACAATGAGCAGTTCTTC.

V is TRBV6-5 and J is TRBJ1-2, with D perhaps matching TRBD1 (5 bases). This CDR3 spans 11 amino acids. CDR1 MNHEY and CDR2 SVGAGI come from the germline V gene. The V end lost 8 bases, the J end lost 8 bases, and 12 bases lay between the germline ends. The CDR3 here is CASRTLKGYTF. In nucleotides, the CDR3 is TGTGCCAGCCGGACATTAAAGGGCTACACCTTC.

CDR3 DNA sequence: TGTGCCAGCAGCCCTAGAGACACCGGGGAGCTGTTTTTT. Protein: CASSPRDTGELFF. The chain couples TRBV5-6 to TRBJ2-2, with D unresolved. V shed 4 bases and J shed 3 bases, with 7 bases lying between them. This CDR3 contains 13 residues. Germline CDR1 and CDR2: SGHDT and YYEEEE.

The V gene is TRBV6-5, the J gene TRBJ2-3; D is perhaps TRBD1 (6 bases). CDR3 length equals 15 residues. Germline assignment: CDR1 MNHEY and CDR2 SVGAGI. The germline V and J ends were trimmed by 6 bases and 0 bases, with 13 bases remaining between them. The CDR3 coding sequence is TGTGCCAGCAGCCGGGACAACCTTAGCACAGATACGCAGTATTTT. Its translation: CASSRDNLSTDTQYF.

V is TRBV7-6 and J is TRBJ2-3, with D maybe TRBD1 (5 bases). The CDR3 is 14 residues long. Trimming stripped 3 bases from V and 6 bases from J, with 13 bases between. CDR1 is SGHVS and CDR2 is FNYEAQ in the germline V gene. CDR3: CASSLGRVGDTQYF. The CDR3 DNA sequence: TGTGCCAGCAGCTTGGGCAGGGTGGGGGATACGCAGTATTTT.

V gene TRBV12-5 combines with J gene TRBJ1-3; maybe TRBD1 (5 bases). There are 12 residues in the CDR3. Trimming stripped 3 bases from V and 9 bases from J, with 9 bases between. Germline V gene data show CDR1 as LGHNT and CDR2 as FRNRAP. The CDR3 reads CASGFPQGTIYF. CDR3 in DNA: TGTGCTAGTGGTTTCCCCCAGGGCACCATATATTTT.

The chain is built from TRBV7-2 and TRBJ2-7; weak D call: TRBD1 (5 bases). The V and J ends lost 5 bases and 0 bases respectively, with 11 bases between them. This CDR3 comprises 14 residues. Germline lookup yields CDR1 SGHTA and CDR2 FQGNSA. The CDR3 DNA reads as TGTGCCAGCAGCCCGTACAGGTTCTCCTACGAGCAGTACTTC. Translating it yields CASSPYRFSYEQYF.

On this clone itself: A read error may produce the germline difference seen at one junction end. V and J are TRBV12-3 or TRBV12-4 and TRBJ1-1; TRBD1 is a possible D gene (6 bases). This CDR3 spans 13 amino acids. The CDR3 sequence: CASSPTGNSEAFF. The CDR3 DNA is TGTGCCAGCAGCCCTACAGGGAACAGTGAAGCTTTCTTT.

This chain joins TRBV19 and TRBJ1-4; D is ambiguous. Germline-derived CDR1 and CDR2 are LNHDA and SQIVND (reference sequence). The CDR3 consists of 14 residues. Trimming removed 7 bases from V and 7 bases from J, with 16 bases in between. The CDR3 nucleotides read TGTGCCAGTACTCGCGACTTTAGCTTTGAAAAACTGTTTTTT. Protein product: CASTRDFSFEKLFF. Filled out from reference TRBV19 and TRBJ1-4, the complete variable domain reads DGGITQSPKYLFRKEGQNVTLSCEQNLNHDAMYWYRQDPGQGLRLIYYSQIVNDFQKGDIAEGYSVSREKKESFPLTVTSAQKNPTAFYLCASTRDFSFEKLFFGSGTQLSVL.

V gene TRBV19 combines with J gene TRBJ2-1; 7 bases map to TRBD2. The germline CDR1 and CDR2 sequences are LNHDA and SQIVND (reference sequence). V lost 7 bases, J lost 13 bases, and 13 bases stayed unmatched. The CDR3 has 13 residues. CDR3 loop: CASKGDPGRPQFF. DNA of the CDR3: TGTGCCAGTAAGGGAGACCCCGGGAGGCCACAGTTCTTC.

The chain recombines TRBV7-6 with TRBJ2-5; 10 bases line up with TRBD2. The CDR3 extends over 19 amino acids. V gave up 2 bases and J gave up 2 bases; unmatched junction bases: 14. CDR1 SGHVS and CDR2 FNYEAQ come from the germline V gene. CDR3 nucleotides: TGTGCCAGCAGCTTATTAGCGGGGGGCCAGGAAGGATGGCAAGAGACCCAGTACTTC. The encoded protein is CASSLLAGGQEGWQETQYF.